Described below is a single T cell receptor beta chain sequence and its context. This sample was included in a study of early T cells in non-severe SARS-CoV-2 infection. For the study at large: With bulk RNA from unsorted whole blood as input, sequencing yielded unpaired chains.

Unique molecular identifiers tagged individual cDNA molecules. From the 5' RACE reads, TCRdb called clonotypes with MiXCR, one entry per CDR3 protein. The sample lists roughly 75,000 distinct CDR3 sequences, roughly 12% occurring once. The V and J ends lost 0 bases and 1 base, in that order; junction bases with no gene match: 11. Germline V gene lookup returns CDR1 LGHDT and CDR2 YNNKEL (reference sequence). There are 18 residues in the CDR3. The chain links TRBV3-1 to TRBJ1-2; 7 nucleotides match TRBD1. This clonotype originated in an adult who was a healthcare worker with PCR-confirmed SARS-CoV-2 infection or an uninfected control (not recorded which). Material: whole blood. CDR3 sequence: CASSQEGARQGSNYGYTF. CDR3 nucleotides: TGTGCCAGCAGCCAAGAGGGGGCTCGACAGGGTAGTAACTATGGCTACACCTTC.